This TCR beta chain was captured by sequencing in a study of OX40 agonist ivuxolimab in advanced cancers. Across the study: Treatment received earlier with anti-PD-1, anti-PD-L1 or anti-CTLA-4 agents was allowed, and over 30% had some. Whole-study results and caveats: Clonal expansion in partial responders at 0.1-3.0 mg/kg ranked among the lowest. The CD4+ and CD8+ T cells in the blood had expanded clonally by week 6 at 0.1 to 3.0 mg/kg. Expanded clones were, on average, more numerous in CD8+ T cells than in CD4+.

Details on this clone: The antigen remains undetermined.

Germline V CDR1 and CDR2: MNHNY, SVGAGI (reference sequence). The V end was cut by 0 bases, the J end by 8 bases, with 16 bases between. This CDR3 spans 15 amino acids. The assay was immunoSEQ multiplex PCR, and TCRdb's table has in-frame clones only and misses some. The repertoire holds some 66,000 clones, with about four fifths as singletons. The source is an adult with an advanced solid tumor such as melanoma, head and neck, liver or kidney cancer. This chain joins TRBV6-6 and TRBJ1-2; D remains ambiguous. The material was CD4+ or CD8+ T cells sorted from blood, obtained in a trial of the OX40 agonist ivuxolimab. As DNA, the CDR3 is TGTGCCAGCAGTTACTCGGCCTCGGAAATAAAAGGCTACACCTTC. It specifies CASSYSASEIKGYTF.